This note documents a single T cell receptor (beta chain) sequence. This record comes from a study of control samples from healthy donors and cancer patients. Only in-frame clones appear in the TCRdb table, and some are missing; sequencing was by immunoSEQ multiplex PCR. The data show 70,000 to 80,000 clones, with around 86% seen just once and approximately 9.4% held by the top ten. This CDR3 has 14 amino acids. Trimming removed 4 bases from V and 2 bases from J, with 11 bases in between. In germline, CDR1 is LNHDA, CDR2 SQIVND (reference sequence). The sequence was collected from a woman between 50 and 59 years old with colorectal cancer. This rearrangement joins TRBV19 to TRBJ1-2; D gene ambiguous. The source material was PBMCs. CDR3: CASSTQFANYGYTF. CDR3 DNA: TGTGCCAGTAGTACCCAGTTCGCGAACTATGGCTACACCTTC. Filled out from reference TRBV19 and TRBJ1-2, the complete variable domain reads DGGITQSPKYLFRKEGQNVTLSCEQNLNHDAMYWYRQDPGQGLRLIYYSQIVNDFQKGDIAEGYSVSREKKESFPLTVTSAQKNPTAFYLCASSTQFANYGYTFGSGTRLTVV.